The 19 T cell receptor beta chains listed next were all sequenced from one sample in a study of regulatory T cells in long-lasting Graves disease. With iRepertoire HTBI primers and Arm-PCR of CDR3 regions, TCR beta libraries were built. From the multiplex PCR reads, TCRdb called clonotypes with MiXCR, one entry per CDR3 protein. The sample consists of roughly 360,000 distinct CDR3 sequences, 23% of them appearing once. Time point here: persistent/refractory GD, antithyroid drugs over 5 years with positive TRAb. Scientists built the TCR library using RNA that was extracted from PBMCs. Source: peripheral blood mononuclear cells (PBMCs), taken when the disease was refractory, from a patient treated with antithyroid drugs. These receptors were collected from a middle-aged woman with Graves disease.

This chain connects TRBV29-1 to TRBJ1-2; 9 positions match TRBD1. Per the germline V gene, CDR1 is SQVTM and CDR2 is ANQGSEA. The CDR3 totals 13 residues. The trim removed 3 bases at V and 6 bases at J, leaving 5 bases unmatched. CDR3 in amino acids: CSVDGTGKNGYTF. The CDR3 DNA is TGCAGCGTTGACGGGACAGGGAAAAATGGCTACACCTTC.

This clonotype has just a few counts. The chain carries TRBV3-1 and TRBJ2-7; the D gene is possibly TRBD1 (6 bases). CDR3 length equals 15 residues. Trimming cost V 3 bases and J 5 bases, with 17 bases left between them. Germline CDR1 reads LGHDT; CDR2 reads YNNKEL (reference sequence). DNA of the CDR3: TGTGCCAGCAGCCATATCTTCACAGGGCAGCACGAGCAGTACTTC. This gives the protein CASSHIFTGQHEQYF.

The chain joins TRBV7-3 to TRBJ2-6; D unresolved. CDR1 and CDR2 (germline): SGHTA, FQGTGA. The CDR3 contains 18 residues. V lost 1 base and J 0 bases, leaving 13 bases between the germline ends. CDR3 nucleotide sequence: TGTGCCAGCAGCTTAAAGGACCCCCGTAGCTCTGGGGCCAACGTCCTGACTTTC. Residues: CASSLKDPRSSGANVLTF.

Comments on this clonotype: This is likely an artifact of a read error, given a far larger clone one base away. The J gene is TRBJ1-5, the V gene TRBV6-5; 8 bases map to TRBD1. V lost 2 bases, J lost 6 bases, and 3 bases stayed unmatched. Germline V gene data show CDR1 as MNHEY and CDR2 as SVGAGI. This CDR3 has 14 residues. The CDR3 DNA reads TGTGCCAGCAGTTACAGGACAGGGAGTCAGCCCCAGCATTTT. As protein: CASSYRTGSQPQHF.

This clonotype was detected many times. The rearrangement uses TRBV2 and TRBJ2-7; 8 positions match TRBD1. Unmatched junction bases numbered 7, after V lost 7 bases and J lost 5 bases. This CDR3 is built from 13 residues. Germline V gene lookup returns CDR1 SNHLY and CDR2 FYNNEI. The DNA of the CDR3 is TGTGCCAGCAAAGGACAGGGATCCCACGAGCAGTACTTC. Its protein product is CASKGQGSHEQYF.

The V and J genes are TRBV9 and TRBJ2-7; possibly TRBD1 for D (7 bases). Germline lookup yields CDR1 SGDLS and CDR2 YYNGEE. The germline V and J ends were trimmed by 2 bases and 7 bases, with 13 bases remaining between them. This CDR3 spans 13 amino acids. Written as DNA, the CDR3 is TGTGCCAGCAGCGTCGGAGGGGGCAGGGAGCAGTACTTC. Amino acid sequence: CASSVGGGREQYF.

The sample holds many counts of this clonotype. The chain is built from TRBV28 and TRBJ2-5; perhaps D is TRBD1 or TRBD2 (6 bases each). CDR1 MDHEN and CDR2 SYDVKM come from the germline V gene. The V end lost 4 bases, the J end lost 6 bases, and 15 bases lay between the germline ends. The CDR3 runs to 14 residues. The CDR3 region has the DNA TGTGCCAGCAGTTATGGGGGGCGCGGAAAGACCCAGTACTTC. Translated, it gives CASSYGGRGKTQYF.

The gene calls are TRBV4-2 and TRBJ2-2; the D gene is possibly TRBD1 (6 bases). V lost 1 base and J lost 4, with 19 bases in between. CDR3 length: 18 residues. Germline values: CDR1 LGHNA, CDR2 YNFKEQ. The CDR3 protein is CASSQGSLRGWGTGELFF. CDR3 bases: TGTGCCAGCAGCCAAGGAAGCCTAAGGGGGTGGGGCACCGGGGAGCTGTTTTTT.

This clonotype was detected only a few times. The chain links TRBV7-9 to TRBJ2-2; D is uncertain. This CDR3 contains 14 residues. V dropped 5 bases and J dropped 7 bases, with 14 bases sitting between them. The germline V gene has CDR1 SEHNR and CDR2 FQNEAQ (reference sequence). The DNA of the CDR3 is TGTGCCAGCAGCCACACCGAGTGGTTCGGGGAGCTGTTTTTT. As protein: CASSHTEWFGELFF.

V and J are TRBV11-2 and TRBJ2-3; no firm D call. The CDR3 extends over 15 amino acids. Germline V lookup: CDR1 SGHAT, CDR2 FQNNGV. Deletions cut 5 bases from V and 2 bases from J, with 14 bases between. In nucleotides, the CDR3 is TGTGCCAGCAGCCCGGTAGACCCAACCACAGATACGCAGTATTTT. As protein: CASSPVDPTTDTQYF. Filled out from reference TRBV11-2 and TRBJ2-3, the complete variable domain reads EAGVAQSPRYKIIEKRQSVAFWCNPISGHATLYWYQQILGQGPKLLIQFQNNGVVDDSQLPKDRFSAERLKGVDSTLKIQPAKLEDSAVYLCASSPVDPTTDTQYFGPGTRLTVL.

The table lists this clonotype with many counts. The V and J genes are TRBV2 and TRBJ1-6; 7 bases are a match to TRBD1. Germline loops: CDR1 SNHLY, CDR2 FYNNEI. This CDR3 is built from 14 residues. J was trimmed by 7 bases and V by 6 bases; bases with no gene match: 6. The CDR3 bases are TGTGCCAGCAGCACAGACAGGGCGAATTCACCCCTCCACTTT. It translates to CASSTDRANSPLHF.

This clonotype was seen repeatedly, ten times or more. V usage is TRBV12-3 or TRBV12-4 and J usage is TRBJ2-2, with a tentative D call TRBD1 (6 bases). The CDR3 is 14 residues long. V was shortened by 7 bases and J by 7 bases, with 16 bases between the two germline ends. CDR3 coding DNA: TGTGCCAGCAACAGGGCCGCCTCTAGCGGGGAGCTGTTTTTT. It encodes CASNRAASSGELFF.

The genes are TRBV28 and TRBJ2-1, with TRBD2 as a possible D gene (6 bases). Germline values: CDR1 MDHEN, CDR2 SYDVKM. V was trimmed by 6 bases and J by 4 bases, leaving 28 bases between them. The CDR3 spans 19 residues. The CDR3 loop reads CASRNYMGGGGSGYNEQFF. The CDR3 nucleotides are TGTGCCAGCAGAAATTATATGGGGGGTGGTGGTAGCGGATACAATGAGCAGTTCTTC.

This clonotype has just a few counts. The rearrangement links TRBV5-6 to TRBJ2-7, with TRBD1 matching 12 bases. CDR1 is SGHDT, CDR2 YYEEEE, per germline. V shed 3 bases and J 4 bases; nucleotides not matched to a gene: 2. This CDR3 spans 14 amino acids. The CDR3 loop reads CASSWDRGLYEQYF. CDR3 DNA sequence: TGTGCCAGCAGCTGGGACAGGGGGCTATACGAGCAGTACTTC.

In this sample, this clonotype turned up a few times. The rearrangement uses TRBV30 and TRBJ2-7, with unresolved D. The CDR3 totals 11 residues. V was clipped by 3 bases and J by 3 bases, with 6 bases between them. Germline V gene lookup returns CDR1 GTSNPN and CDR2 SVGIG (reference sequence). The CDR3 region has the DNA TGTGCCTGGAGAAGAGGCTACGAGCAGTACTTC. Its protein product is CAWRRGYEQYF.

The chain employs TRBV12-3 or TRBV12-4 and TRBJ1-5; 7 bases match TRBD1. The CDR3 is 15 residues long. V trimming: 6 bases; J trimming: 1 base; junction bases outside the gene matches: 6. CDR3 region: CASRTQGISNQPQHF. The DNA of the CDR3 is TGTGCCAGCAGAACACAGGGGATAAGCAATCAGCCCCAGCATTTT.

V usage is TRBV20-1 and J usage is TRBJ2-5, with D tentatively TRBD1 or TRBD2 (7 bases each). Germline loops: CDR1 DFQATT, CDR2 SNEGSKA (reference sequence). The CDR3 totals 13 residues. Trimming shortened V by 6 bases and J by 3 bases, and 14 bases separated the two germline ends. The CDR3 region is CSANRGGEETQYF. The CDR3 DNA reads TGCAGTGCCAACAGGGGAGGGGAAGAGACCCAGTACTTC.

This chain joins TRBV20-1 and TRBJ1-6; possibly TRBD1 for D (6 bases). The CDR3 sequence is 11 residues long. The V and J ends lost 7 bases and 7 bases respectively, with 8 bases between them. The germline V gene encodes CDR1 DFQATT and CDR2 SNEGSKA (reference sequence). CDR3 sequence: CSGQGNSPLHF. The CDR3, as DNA: TGCAGTGGTCAGGGGAATTCACCCCTCCACTTT.

This clonotype was observed at least ten times. The rearrangement uses TRBV27 and TRBJ2-7, with 7 bases that match TRBD1. This CDR3 is 15 amino acids long. The V segment lost 6 bases and the J segment 3 bases; nucleotides outside the gene matches: 11. Germline CDR1 and CDR2: MNHEY and SMNVEV (reference sequence). The CDR3 bases are TGTGCCAGCAGACTGAATACGGGACAGAGCTACGAGCAGTACTTC. This encodes CASRLNTGQSYEQYF.